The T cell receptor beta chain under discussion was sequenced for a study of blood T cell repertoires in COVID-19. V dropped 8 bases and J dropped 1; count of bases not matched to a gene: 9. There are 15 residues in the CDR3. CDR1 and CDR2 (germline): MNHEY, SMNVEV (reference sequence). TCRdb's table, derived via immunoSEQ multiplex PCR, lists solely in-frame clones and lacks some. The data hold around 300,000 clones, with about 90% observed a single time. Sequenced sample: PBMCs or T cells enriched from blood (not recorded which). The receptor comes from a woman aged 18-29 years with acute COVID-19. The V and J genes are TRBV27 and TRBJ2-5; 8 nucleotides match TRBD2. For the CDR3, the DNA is TGTGCCAGCCAAAAACTAGCGGAGTTCCAAGAGACCCAGTACTTC. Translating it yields CASQKLAEFQETQYF.